These 8 T cell receptor beta chains were sequenced from one sample in a study of metastatic and nonmetastatic thyroid tumors. Until they underwent thyroid surgery, no patient had received any treatment. MiXCR re-clonotyped the PCR reads for TCRdb. This sample carries about 4,100 clones, around 35% of them seen once, and the ten largest clones take 27%. The sequencing input was adjacent normal tissue. Receptors originate from a male donor with papillary thyroid cancer or a benign thyroid nodule (not recorded which). Some clones in this sample may be carry-over from other donors' samples.

The V gene is TRBV27, the J gene TRBJ2-1, with 9 bases lining up with TRBD2. Germline V CDR1 and CDR2: MNHEY, SMNVEV (reference sequence). V trimming: 5 bases; J trimming: 2 bases; junction bases outside the gene matches: 7. The CDR3 is made up of 16 amino acids. The CDR3 loop is CASSPVAGATYNEQFF. The CDR3 DNA sequence: TGTGCCAGCAGTCCCGTAGCGGGAGCAACCTACAATGAGCAGTTCTTC.

The rearrangement uses TRBV7-8 and TRBJ2-7; 11 nucleotides align to TRBD2. The CDR3 length is 18 residues. V gave up 1 base and J gave up 2 bases; unmatched junction bases: 10. CDR1 SGHVS and CDR2 FQNEAQ come from the germline V gene. The DNA for the CDR3 is TGTGCCAGCAGCTTAGTGGGAAGTCTAGCGGGAGGAACCTACGAGCAGTACTTC. This codes for CASSLVGSLAGGTYEQYF.

V gene TRBV27 combines with J gene TRBJ2-7; TRBD2 agrees at 8 bases. The V and J ends lost 3 bases and 4 bases, in that order; junction bases with no gene match: 5. The CDR3 has 14 amino acids. The germline gives CDR1 MNHEY, CDR2 SMNVEV (reference sequence). The CDR3 here is CASSFREGVYEQYF. The CDR3, as DNA: TGTGCCAGCAGTTTCCGGGAGGGCGTATACGAGCAGTACTTC.

The genes are TRBV24-1 and TRBJ1-5; D is undetermined. CDR3 length equals 17 residues. Deletions cut 1 base from V and 0 bases from J, with 12 bases between. Per the germline V gene, CDR1 is KGHDR and CDR2 is SFDVKD. The CDR3: CATSDFPERHSNQPQHF. The CDR3 nucleotides are TGTGCCACCAGTGATTTTCCGGAAAGACATAGCAATCAGCCCCAGCATTTT.

This clone occurred a few times. This sequence joins TRBV12-3 or TRBV12-4 and TRBJ2-1; TRBD2 agrees at 10 bases. Losses at the gene ends were 0 bases for V and 4 bases for J; bases not matched to a gene: 6. The length of the CDR3 is 17 residues. As DNA, the CDR3 is TGTGCCAGCAGTTTAGCAGACCGACTAGCGGGTTACAATGAGCAGTTCTTC. Protein product: CASSLADRLAGYNEQFF.

The chain is built from TRBV11-2 and TRBJ2-1; 7 bases agree with TRBD2. From germline, CDR1 is SGHAT and CDR2 FQNNGV. V lost 8 bases to trimming and J lost 14 bases; unmatched junction nucleotides: 21. This CDR3 has 15 amino acids. The CDR3 DNA follows: TGTGCCAGCGCGGGGGACCCGGGCTCCTACAATAAGAAGTTCTTC. Its protein is CASAGDPGSYNKKFF. Looking up the rest from reference TRBV11-2 and TRBJ2-1 gives the full variable domain: EAGVAQSPRYKIIEKRQSVAFWCNPISGHATLYWYQQILGQGPKLLIQFQNNGVVDDSQLPKDRFSAERLKGVDSTLKIQPAKLEDSAVYLCASAGDPGSYNKKFFGPGTRLTVL.

This clone rates as large. The gene calls are TRBV6-1 and TRBJ1-4; 7 nucleotides align to TRBD1. Germline CDR1 MNHNS, CDR2 SASEGT. V was clipped by 4 bases and J by 8 bases; unmatched bases: 13. CDR3 size: 16 residues. The CDR3 reads CASSAGTVLQGEKLFF. CDR3 coding DNA: TGTGCCAGCAGTGCCGGGACAGTTCTTCAGGGGGAAAAACTGTTTTTT.

This chain connects TRBV7-2 to TRBJ2-7; a weak D match, TRBD1 (6 bases). The V gene's germline CDR1 is SGHTA and CDR2 FQGNSA. There are 14 residues in the CDR3. The V gene lost 5 bases and the J gene lost 3 bases, with 14 bases spanning the gap. CDR3 sequence reads: CASSPGQWLYEQYF. CDR3 DNA: TGTGCCAGCAGCCCCGGACAGTGGCTCTACGAGCAGTACTTC. The entire variable domain, with the rest obtained from reference TRBV7-2 and TRBJ2-7, is as follows: GAGVSQSPSNKVTEKGKDVELRCDPISGHTALYWYRQSLGQGLEFLIYFQGNSAPDKSGLPSDRFSAERTGGSVSTLTIQRTQQEDSAVYLCASSPGQWLYEQYFGPGTRLTVT.